The 32 T cell receptor beta chains listed next were all sequenced from one sample in a study of cytotoxic CD8 clonotypes in ibrutinib-treated CLL (dated by TCRdb to 2020 to 2023). Preparation of the library involved the immunoSEQ multiplex PCR assay. TCRdb stores this immuneACCESS table with in-frame sequences only. Part of the clones is absent; in the studies checked, under half of the shortfall reflects unresolved V genes, and no reason is known for the rest. The sample data list more than 140,000 clones, and roughly 77% of these were observed just once. Of the sample, around 30% falls within the top ten clones. According to the study, the label for this sample's time point signals: 12 to 13 months on ibrutinib. The sequencing used PBMCs, collected after 12 months of ibrutinib treatment. Source of these receptors: a human donor with chronic lymphocytic leukemia.

The genes are TRBV19 and TRBJ2-7; 9 nucleotides match TRBD2. The trim removed 3 bases at V and 4 bases at J, leaving 7 bases unmatched. The CDR3 sequence is 15 residues long. Germline values: CDR1 LNHDA, CDR2 SQIVND (reference sequence). The CDR3 DNA is TGTGCCAGTAGTATTACCCTAGCGGGGTTTTACGAGCAGTACTTC. Protein: CASSITLAGFYEQYF.

This chain connects TRBV5-1 to TRBJ2-3, with D possibly TRBD2 on 5 matching bases. The length of the CDR3 is 15 residues. V was pared by 0 bases and J by 5 bases, with 13 bases between. The V gene's germline CDR1 is SGHRS and CDR2 YFSETQ. The CDR3 region has the DNA TGCGCCAGCAGCTTGGCCGGGGTTGGGAGAGATACGCAGTATTTT. As protein: CASSLAGVGRDTQYF.

This clone was detected many times. The chain uses TRBV5-1 and TRBJ1-2; D not certain. The CDR3 consists of 15 residues. Germline-derived CDR1 and CDR2 are SGHRS and YFSETQ. V lost 3 bases, J lost 4 bases, and 16 bases lay in between. The CDR3 reads CASSSQAGSGYGYTF. The CDR3 DNA reads as TGCGCCAGCAGCTCCCAAGCCGGGTCCGGCTATGGCTACACCTTC.

J is TRBJ1-4 and V is TRBV25-1; TRBD1 aligns across 8 bases. The length of the CDR3 is 15 residues. Germline V lookup: CDR1 MGHDK, CDR2 SYGVNS. Trimming removed 5 bases from V and 5 bases from J; junction bases left unmatched: 7. The CDR3 nucleotides read TGTGCCAGCAGTTCTGGGACAGGCCTAAATGAAAAACTGTTTTTT. Its translation: CASSSGTGLNEKLFF.

In its sample, this clone was seen once. The chain employs TRBV18 and TRBJ2-3; D remains unclear. Germline V gene lookup returns CDR1 KGHSH and CDR2 LQKENI. The CDR3 loop spans 17 amino acids. Trimming left V 2 bases short and J 0 bases short, with 15 bases between. For the CDR3, the DNA is TGTGCCAGCTCACCAATTGCAACAGCCTCTAGCACAGATACGCAGTATTTT. It yields the protein CASSPIATASSTDTQYF.

A word on this clone: Other DNA sequences in the same sample also yield this CDR3. This chain links TRBV28 with TRBJ1-2; D ambiguous. Germline V lookup: CDR1 MDHEN, CDR2 SYDVKM. The CDR3 runs 11 residues. Between the trimmed V and J ends, which lost 3 bases and 2 bases, there was a span of 1 base. The CDR3 region is CASSLNYGYTF. The CDR3 coding sequence is TGTGCCAGCAGTTTGAACTATGGCTACACCTTC.

The J gene is TRBJ2-7, the V gene TRBV30; the D is unclear. Germline assignment: CDR1 GTSNPN and CDR2 SVGIG (reference sequence). The CDR3 totals 17 residues. Between the trimmed V and J ends, which lost 1 base and 0 bases, there was a span of 19 bases. The CDR3 DNA reads TGTGCCTGGAGTGCGTACCTAAAGGGATCCGACTCCTACGAGCAGTACTTC. This encodes CAWSAYLKGSDSYEQYF.

In nucleotides, the CDR3 is TGTGCCAGCAGCGTAGAGGGGCGAATCACCGGGGAGCTGTTTTTT. Protein product: CASSVEGRITGELFF. The chain uses TRBV9 and TRBJ2-2, with a possible D match to TRBD1 (5 bases). Per the germline V gene, CDR1 is SGDLS and CDR2 is YYNGEE. V lost 0 bases to trimming and J lost 4 bases, with 10 bases between them. This CDR3 contains 15 residues.

This rearrangement joins TRBV5-1 to TRBJ1-1; the D is unclear. The CDR3 contains 15 residues. V gave up 4 bases and J gave up 0 bases, with 13 bases separating them. Germline CDR1 is SGHRS and CDR2 is YFSETQ. CDR3 in DNA: TGCGCCAGCAGCAGAAACGGAGACATGAACACTGAAGCTTTCTTT. Translation: CASSRNGDMNTEAFF.

The chain links TRBV7-2 to TRBJ1-3, with TRBD1 matching over 7 bases. In germline, CDR1 is SGHTA, CDR2 FQGNSA. J gave up 4 bases and V 4 bases, and 10 bases lay outside the gene matches. CDR3 length equals 16 residues. DNA for the CDR3: TGTGCCAGCAGCTCACAACCTCCGGGACAGGGAAACACCATATATTTT. Protein: CASSSQPPGQGNTIYF.

This chain links TRBV13 with TRBJ2-7, with TRBD1 matching over 10 bases. The J segment lost 1 base and the V segment lost 1 base, leaving 7 bases of the junction unmatched. CDR1 is PRHDT and CDR2 is FYEKMQ in the germline V gene (reference sequence). CDR3 size: 17 residues. In nucleotides, the CDR3 is TGTGCCAGCAGCTTAGTGGCTTGGGGACAGGGGTCCTACGAGCAGTACTTC. Translated: CASSLVAWGQGSYEQYF. The variable domain in full, completed from reference TRBV13 and TRBJ2-7, reads AAGVIQSPRHLIKEKRETATLKCYPIPRHDTVYWYQQGPGQDPQFLISFYEKMQSDKGSIPDRFSAQQFSDYHSELNMSSLELGDSALYFCASSLVAWGQGSYEQYFGPGTRLTVT.

This clone was detected only a few times. The chain employs TRBV28 and TRBJ2-7; 11 bases match TRBD2. Germline assignment: CDR1 MDHEN and CDR2 SYDVKM. The CDR3 spans 15 residues. J gave up 5 bases and V 8 bases, and 11 bases lay outside the gene matches. CDR3 residues: CASRPLAGVANEQYF. CDR3 DNA sequence: TGTGCCAGCCGCCCACTAGCGGGAGTTGCGAACGAGCAGTACTTC.

The J gene is TRBJ2-3, the V gene TRBV27; a weak D match, TRBD2 (6 bases). Trimming took 3 bases from V and 3 from J, leaving 13 bases between them. Germline V gives CDR1 MNHEY, CDR2 SMNVEV (reference sequence). This CDR3 is built from 15 residues. Here the CDR3 DNA reads TGTGCCAGCAGTTTCCTCGGGAGTTGGACAGATACGCAGTATTTT. Amino acid sequence: CASSFLGSWTDTQYF.

This chain connects TRBV5-1 to TRBJ2-2; D is ambiguous. The CDR3 length is 14 residues. Germline lookup yields CDR1 SGHRS and CDR2 YFSETQ. V lost 2 bases to trimming and J lost 4 bases, with 9 bases between them. CDR3 coding DNA: TGCGCCAGCAGCTTTGACGGTGGCACCGGGGAGCTGTTTTTT. Its translation is CASSFDGGTGELFF.

This chain links TRBV29-1 with TRBJ2-4; 10 bases line up with TRBD1. V gave up 7 bases and J gave up 1 base; unmatched junction bases: 4. This CDR3 region has 14 residues. CDR1 is SQVTM, CDR2 ANQGSEA, per germline. CDR3 loop: CSAGQGYAKNIQYF. CDR3 in DNA: TGCAGCGCGGGACAGGGGTATGCCAAAAACATTCAGTACTTC.

The chain recombines TRBV19 with TRBJ1-1; no clear D. There are 13 residues in the CDR3. CDR1 LNHDA and CDR2 SQIVND come from the germline V gene (reference sequence). V dropped 3 bases and J dropped 0 bases, with 5 bases sitting between them. The CDR3 DNA reads as TGTGCCAGTAGTATCTCCCTGAACACTGAAGCTTTCTTT. Translation: CASSISLNTEAFF. Full variable domain (missing parts from reference TRBV19 and TRBJ1-1): DGGITQSPKYLFRKEGQNVTLSCEQNLNHDAMYWYRQDPGQGLRLIYYSQIVNDFQKGDIAEGYSVSREKKESFPLTVTSAQKNPTAFYLCASSISLNTEAFFGQGTRLTVV.

The chain employs TRBV15 and TRBJ2-5; D uncertain. Germline values: CDR1 LNHNV, CDR2 YYDKDF (reference sequence). CDR3 size: 17 residues. V shed 0 bases and J shed 0 bases, with 14 bases lying between them. The chain's CDR3 is CATSRDLEHTYQETQYF. The CDR3 nucleotides read TGTGCCACCAGCAGAGACTTAGAGCACACGTACCAAGAGACCCAGTACTTC.

The rearrangement uses TRBV28 and TRBJ1-1; D gene ambiguous. Germline CDR1 and CDR2: MDHEN and SYDVKM. This CDR3 region has 13 residues. V was clipped by 3 bases and J by 3 bases, with 8 bases between them. The CDR3 nucleotides read TGTGCCAGCAGTTTTGGCGGGTACACTGAAGCTTTCTTT. As protein: CASSFGGYTEAFF. The full variable domain, with the rest looked up from reference TRBV28 and TRBJ1-1, is DVKVTQSSRYLVKRTGEKVFLECVQDMDHENMFWYRQDPGLGLRLIYFSYDVKMKEKGDIPEGYSVSREKKERFSLILESASTNQTSMYLCASSFGGYTEAFFGQGTRLTVV.

This rearrangement joins TRBV5-1 to TRBJ2-5, with 10 bases matching TRBD1. V lost 6 bases, J lost 3 bases, and 8 bases stayed unmatched. The germline gives CDR1 SGHRS, CDR2 YFSETQ. The CDR3 sequence is 15 residues long. CDR3 in amino acids: CASNPGQGIEETQYF. The CDR3 nucleotides read TGCGCCAGCAACCCGGGACAGGGGATAGAAGAGACCCAGTACTTC.

The V gene is TRBV27, the J gene TRBJ2-3; no clear D gene. Germline V CDR1 and CDR2: MNHEY, SMNVEV (reference sequence). With 10 bases removed from V and 2 bases from J, the gap between germline ends came to 13 bases. The CDR3 is made up of 13 amino acids. The CDR3 DNA reads TGTGCCATCTCAGGAGCACCCACAGATACGCAGTATTTT. Translation gives CAISGAPTDTQYF.

This clone was seen many times. As DNA, the CDR3 is TGCGCCAGCAGCTTGGAGGGACAAAACTATGGCTACACCTTC. It is translated as CASSLEGQNYGYTF. The rearrangement uses TRBV5-1 and TRBJ1-2; a possible D gene is TRBD1 (6 bases). Germline loops: CDR1 SGHRS, CDR2 YFSETQ. V was cut by 0 bases and J by 2 bases, with 8 bases left in between. This CDR3 is built from 14 residues.

This sequence joins TRBV29-1 and TRBJ2-5; 10 bases agree with TRBD1. V lost 6 bases to trimming and J lost 6 bases; unmatched junction nucleotides: 7. Germline CDR1 and CDR2: SQVTM and ANQGSEA. CDR3 size: 13 residues. The DNA for the CDR3 is TGCAGCGTGCGGACAGGGGGAGGGCAGACCCAGTACTTC. Encoded protein: CSVRTGGGQTQYF.

This clone was observed a single time. The chain is built from TRBV19 and TRBJ1-2; 7 bases agree with TRBD1. The CDR3 has 16 amino acids. From germline, CDR1 is LNHDA and CDR2 SQIVND (reference sequence). Trimming removed 1 base from V and 4 bases from J; junction bases left unmatched: 9. This chain's CDR3 is CASSIVLGQPFYGYTF. As DNA, the CDR3 is TGTGCCAGTAGTATAGTACTGGGACAGCCTTTCTATGGCTACACCTTC.

A remark on this clone: Relative to the germline gene, one junction end is altered; a read error may explain this. This sequence joins TRBV10-2 and TRBJ2-7, with 9 bases lining up with TRBD2. The CDR3 loop spans 15 amino acids. CDR1 WSHSY and CDR2 SAAADI come from the germline V gene. CDR3 in amino acids: CAIRPSGGYSYEQYF. CDR3 bases: TGTGCCATCAGACCCAGCGGGGGGTACTCCTACGAGCAGTACTTC.

The chain links TRBV27 to TRBJ1-6; 9 bases map to TRBD1. Germline CDR1 reads MNHEY; CDR2 reads SMNVEV (reference sequence). CDR3 length: 21 residues. The V gene end was trimmed by 6 bases and the J gene end by 0 bases; junction bases not matched to a gene: 18. The CDR3 is CASSRKPLDRGGGSYNSPLHF. In nucleotides, the CDR3 is TGTGCCAGCAGCCGTAAACCCCTGGACAGGGGAGGGGGCTCCTATAATTCACCCCTCCACTTT.

As concerns this clone: The sample holds other DNA sequences that translate to the same CDR3. This chain connects TRBV27 to TRBJ2-7; tentatively, D is TRBD1 (5 bases). Germline CDR1 MNHEY, CDR2 SMNVEV (reference sequence). The V and J ends lost 4 bases and 0 bases respectively, with 7 bases between them. The CDR3 length is 13 residues. The CDR3 reads CASSSDSSYEQYF. CDR3 coding DNA: TGTGCCAGCAGTTCCGACAGCTCCTACGAGCAGTACTTC.

The chain joins TRBV7-9 to TRBJ2-5; D uncertain. Germline CDR1 is SEHNR and CDR2 is FQNEAQ (reference sequence). V dropped 2 bases and J dropped 1 base, with 5 bases sitting between them. The CDR3 has 13 residues. CDR3 sequence (DNA): TGTGCCAGCAGCTTAAGGGCCCAAGAGACCCAGTACTTC. The encoded protein is CASSLRAQETQYF.

This chain connects TRBV18 to TRBJ2-7; 13 positions agree with TRBD2. Per germline, CDR1 KGHSH and CDR2 LQKENI. The CDR3 sequence is 13 residues long. The V gene end was trimmed by 8 bases and the J gene end by 3 bases; junction bases not matched to a gene: 1. CDR3 residues: CASGTSGVYEQYF. The CDR3 DNA reads as TGTGCCAGCGGGACTAGCGGGGTCTACGAGCAGTACTTC.

The chain is built from TRBV5-6 and TRBJ1-4, with 7 bases lining up with TRBD1. V was pared by 4 bases and J by 6 bases, with 12 bases of the junction left unmatched. Looked up from germline, CDR1 is SGHDT and CDR2 is YYEEEE. This CDR3 spans 16 amino acids. CDR3 amino acids: CASSAKQGSPYEKLFF. Written as DNA, the CDR3 is TGTGCCAGCAGCGCAAAACAGGGGAGCCCCTATGAAAAACTGTTTTTT.

V gene TRBV19 combines with J gene TRBJ2-1; D is perhaps TRBD2 (5 bases). The CDR3 length is 17 residues. Germline CDR1 LNHDA, CDR2 SQIVND (reference sequence). V lost 1 base and J lost 4, with 17 bases in between. CDR3 nucleotide sequence: TGTGCCAGTAGTATAGTTCGCCTGTCCCCGGGGTACAATGAGCAGTTCTTC. Protein sequence: CASSIVRLSPGYNEQFF.

This clone appeared a few times. The J gene is TRBJ1-3, the V gene TRBV27; 8 bases are a match to TRBD1. The CDR3 has 15 residues. V lost 6 bases, J lost 3 bases, and 7 bases stayed unmatched. CDR1 is MNHEY and CDR2 is SMNVEV in the germline V gene (reference sequence). CDR3 in DNA: TGTGCCAGCAGGCCTGGACAGGGAATTGGAAACACCATATATTTT. The encoded protein is CASRPGQGIGNTIYF.

The V gene is TRBV28, the J gene TRBJ1-4; the match to TRBD1 covers 8 bases. Per the germline V gene, CDR1 is MDHEN and CDR2 is SYDVKM. This CDR3 contains 15 residues. Trimming cost V 5 bases and J 8 bases; bases outside gene matches: 10. The chain's CDR3 is CASSPQGSGGEKLFF. For the CDR3, the DNA is TGTGCCAGCAGTCCCCAGGGATCAGGGGGCGAAAAACTGTTTTTT.